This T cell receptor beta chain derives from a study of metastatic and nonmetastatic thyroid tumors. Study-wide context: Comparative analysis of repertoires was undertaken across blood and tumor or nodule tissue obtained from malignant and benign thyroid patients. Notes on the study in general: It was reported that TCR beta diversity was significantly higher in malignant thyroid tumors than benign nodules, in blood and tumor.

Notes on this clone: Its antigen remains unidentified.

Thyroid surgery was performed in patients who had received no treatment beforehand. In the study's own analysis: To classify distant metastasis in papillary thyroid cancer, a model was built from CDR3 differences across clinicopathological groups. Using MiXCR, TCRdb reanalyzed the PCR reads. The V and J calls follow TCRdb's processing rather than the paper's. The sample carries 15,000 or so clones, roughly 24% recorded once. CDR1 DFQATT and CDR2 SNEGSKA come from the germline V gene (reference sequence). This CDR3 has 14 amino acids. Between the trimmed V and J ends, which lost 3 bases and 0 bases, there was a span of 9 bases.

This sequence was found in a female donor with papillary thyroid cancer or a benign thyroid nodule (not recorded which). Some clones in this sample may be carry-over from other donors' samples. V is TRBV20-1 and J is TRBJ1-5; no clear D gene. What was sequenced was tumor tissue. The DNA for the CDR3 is TGCAGTGCTAGTCCCCAGTTTAGCAATCAGCCCCAGCATTTT. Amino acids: CSASPQFSNQPQHF.